This passage covers 14 T cell receptor beta chains from one sample sequenced in a study of blood T cell repertoires in COVID-19. This table comes from immunoSEQ multiplex PCR, and its TCRdb copy is limited to in-frame clones, with some not included. The table has approximately 350,000 clones, around nine tenths seen once. Sequencing was done on a sample of peripheral blood. The receptors were gathered from a woman between 18 and 29 years old who had recovered from COVID-19.

The chain joins TRBV11-3 to TRBJ2-1; 14 bases agree with TRBD2. J lost 0 bases, V lost 5 bases, and 12 bases had no gene match. Germline V gene sequence: CDR1 SGHNT, CDR2 YENEEA. CDR3 size: 20 residues. The CDR3, as DNA: TGTGCCAGCAGCCCACTCGGGACTAGCGGGAGTCTGAACTCCTACAATGAGCAGTTCTTC. This codes for CASSPLGTSGSLNSYNEQFF.

V is TRBV4-1 and J is TRBJ1-2; D is undetermined. Germline CDR1 MGHRA, CDR2 YSYEKL. This CDR3 has 15 residues. With 0 bases removed from V and 6 bases from J, the gap between germline ends came to 14 bases. CDR3 loop: CASSQEARGIHGYTF. CDR3 in DNA: TGCGCCAGCAGCCAAGAGGCCCGAGGGATCCATGGCTACACCTTC.

The chain links TRBV6-5 to TRBJ1-3; 7 bases line up with TRBD1. The germline V gene has CDR1 MNHEY and CDR2 SVGAGI. This CDR3 has 15 amino acids. Unmatched junction bases numbered 4, after V lost 5 bases and J lost 0 bases. For the CDR3, the DNA is TGTGCCAGCAGTCGGGACAGCAGCTCTGGAAACACCATATATTTT. Protein sequence: CASSRDSSSGNTIYF.

This sequence joins TRBV29-1 and TRBJ2-3; 12 nucleotides line up with TRBD2. The CDR3 is 16 residues long. The germline CDR1 and CDR2 sequences are SQVTM and ANQGSEA. V lost 5 bases to trimming and J lost 0 bases; unmatched junction nucleotides: 6. The CDR3 DNA is TGCAGCGTTACGAAAGGGACTAGCGGGAGCACAGATACGCAGTATTTT. Translating it yields CSVTKGTSGSTDTQYF.

This clone was counted once. The chain joins TRBV19 to TRBJ2-2, with 8 bases aligning to TRBD2. The V gene end was trimmed by 5 bases and the J gene end by 5 bases; junction bases not matched to a gene: 7. This CDR3 has 15 amino acids. Germline V lookup: CDR1 LNHDA, CDR2 SQIVND (reference sequence). This CDR3 reads CASSSSGSRTGELFF. The CDR3 DNA is TGTGCCAGTAGTTCTAGCGGGTCTCGGACCGGGGAGCTGTTTTTT. Together with reference TRBV19 and TRBJ2-2, the CDR3 gives the full variable domain: DGGITQSPKYLFRKEGQNVTLSCEQNLNHDAMYWYRQDPGQGLRLIYYSQIVNDFQKGDIAEGYSVSREKKESFPLTVTSAQKNPTAFYLCASSSSGSRTGELFFGEGSRLTVL.

This clone has more than one count but fewer than ten. The DNA for the CDR3 is TGTGCCAGTAAAAACAGGGGGCGCGTGTCTCCTGAAGCTTTCTTT. Translated, it gives CASKNRGRVSPEAFF. The V and J genes are TRBV19 and TRBJ1-1, with TRBD1 matching 9 bases. V was clipped by 7 bases and J by 6 bases; unmatched bases: 12. This CDR3 has 15 residues. Germline V gene sequence: CDR1 LNHDA, CDR2 SQIVND (reference sequence).

The V call is TRBV9, the J call TRBJ2-3; D remains ambiguous. V was cut by 0 bases and J by 1 base, with 9 bases left in between. Germline CDR1 SGDLS, CDR2 YYNGEE. This CDR3 is built from 15 residues. In nucleotides, the CDR3 is TGTGCCAGCAGCGTAGAACTGGGCCGCACAGATACGCAGTATTTT. It specifies CASSVELGRTDTQYF.

The V gene is TRBV28, the J gene TRBJ1-3; D may be TRBD1 (5 bases). CDR1 MDHEN and CDR2 SYDVKM come from the germline V gene. The V end lost 3 bases, the J end lost 4 bases, and 13 bases lay between the germline ends. The CDR3 covers 15 residues. CDR3 sequence (DNA): TGTGCCAGCAGTTTTCCCCCGACAGACGGAAACACCATATATTTT. It is translated as CASSFPPTDGNTIYF.

V gene TRBV27 combines with J gene TRBJ1-2; no definite D call. The CDR3 has 13 amino acids. The V end was cut by 8 bases, the J end by 0 bases, with 10 bases between. The germline gives CDR1 MNHEY, CDR2 SMNVEV (reference sequence). CDR3 amino acids: CASRGSPNYGYTF. In nucleotides, the CDR3 is TGTGCCAGCCGAGGGTCCCCTAACTATGGCTACACCTTC.

The CDR3 DNA is TGTGCCAGCAGTTACCAGGACCGGGGGACACCCCTCCACTTT. Translated: CASSYQDRGTPLHF. The J gene is TRBJ1-6, the V gene TRBV6-2 or TRBV6-3; tentative D call: TRBD1 (5 bases). Germline assignment: CDR1 MNHEY and CDR2 SVGEGT. V was trimmed by 2 bases and J by 11 bases, leaving 13 bases between them. CDR3 length equals 14 residues.

Only one count was recorded for this clone. The CDR3 loop is CASSDQPQVETQYF. In DNA, the CDR3 is TGTGCCAGCAGTGATCAACCCCAGGTAGAGACCCAGTACTTC. The chain recombines TRBV25-1 with TRBJ2-5, with D unclear. Germline V CDR1 and CDR2: MGHDK, SYGVNS. The ends were cut back, 3 bases at V and 4 bases at J, with 12 bases in the middle. There are 14 residues in the CDR3.

The genes are TRBV19 and TRBJ1-2, with TRBD1 matching 7 bases. Germline trimming cut 6 bases from V and 8 bases from J; bases unmatched to any gene: 12. Germline V lookup: CDR1 LNHDA, CDR2 SQIVND (reference sequence). The CDR3 loop spans 14 amino acids. CDR3: CASSQQGPRGGYTF. The CDR3 bases are TGTGCCAGTAGCCAACAGGGGCCTCGCGGGGGCTACACCTTC.

The gene calls are TRBV4-1 and TRBJ2-3; 7 positions match TRBD2. Germline-derived CDR1 and CDR2 are MGHRA and YSYEKL. V shed 0 bases and J 1 base; nucleotides not matched to a gene: 7. CDR3 size: 17 residues. CDR3: CASSQDKAGAGTDTQYF. The DNA of the CDR3 is TGCGCCAGCAGCCAAGATAAGGCGGGAGCGGGCACAGATACGCAGTATTTT.

This sequence joins TRBV5-8 and TRBJ2-7, with TRBD2 matching 10 bases. With V trimmed by 4 bases and J by 7 bases, 20 bases remained unmatched. Germline lookup yields CDR1 SGHTS and CDR2 YDEGEE. CDR3 size: 18 residues. CDR3 amino acids: CASSGRDRLAGVRWEQYV. CDR3 coding DNA: TGTGCCAGCAGCGGGAGGGACAGACTAGCGGGTGTTCGGTGGGAGCAGTACGTC.